Each of the 22 T cell receptor beta chains below was sequenced from the same sample in a study of T cells after yellow fever vaccination. MiXCR was run by TCRdb on the 5' RACE reads, yielding one entry per CDR3 protein. Of 100,000 to 150,000 distinct CDR3 sequences in the sample, around 7.4% were seen once. The sample consisted of CD4+ T cells sorted from PBMCs, taken roughly 10 days after the first yellow fever vaccination. The receptor set was obtained from a man aged 18-30 years who received the YFV17D yellow fever vaccine.

This clonotype was picked up many times. CDR3 DNA sequence: TGTGCCAGCAGCCTCAACTCTTACAATGAGCAGTTCTTC. Translation gives CASSLNSYNEQFF. The rearrangement uses TRBV2 and TRBJ2-1; D not certain. This CDR3 is built from 13 residues. The germline CDR1 and CDR2 sequences are SNHLY and FYNNEI. V lost 6 bases and J 4 bases, leaving 10 bases between the germline ends.

This clonotype has at least ten counts. The V call is TRBV2, the J call TRBJ1-4; 9 bases agree with TRBD1. The CDR3 length is 14 residues. Germline trimming cut 5 bases from V and 8 bases from J; bases unmatched to any gene: 6. From germline, CDR1 is SNHLY and CDR2 FYNNEI. The CDR3 bases are TGTGCCAGCAGTTCCGGGACAGGGACCGAAAAACTGTTTTTT. Protein: CASSSGTGTEKLFF.

This clonotype showed up many times. The chain is built from TRBV6-1 and TRBJ2-5; weak D call: TRBD1 (5 bases). Germline CDR1 and CDR2: MNHNS and SASEGT. With 6 bases removed from V and 5 bases from J, the gap between germline ends came to 7 bases. The CDR3 runs 11 residues. CDR3 nucleotide sequence: TGTGCCAGCAGGACAGTGGAGACCCAGTACTTC. Protein product: CASRTVETQYF.

With regard to this clonotype: This may arise from a read error, as a much more abundant clone is one base away. The CDR3 here is CSARGRFEAFF. CDR3 bases: TGCAGTGCTAGGGGCAGGTTTGAAGCTTTCTTT. The rearrangement links TRBV20-1 to TRBJ1-1; D not resolved. In germline, CDR1 is DFQATT, CDR2 SNEGSKA (reference sequence). CDR3 size: 11 residues. The V end lost 3 bases, the J end lost 7 bases, and 9 bases lay between the germline ends.

The J gene is TRBJ1-1, the V gene TRBV3-1; TRBD1 is a possible D gene (5 bases). This CDR3 comprises 17 residues. Trimming cost V 5 bases and J 1 base, with 20 bases left between them. Germline CDR1 LGHDT, CDR2 YNNKEL (reference sequence). The CDR3 sequence: CASSSRGDGGGNTEAFF. In DNA form, the CDR3 reads TGTGCCAGCAGCTCACGCGGAGATGGGGGGGGGAACACTGAAGCTTTCTTT.

Comment on this clonotype: A much larger clone differs by one base, so this may be a read error. The chain carries TRBV5-1 and TRBJ2-7, with TRBD1 matching 8 bases. The CDR3 has 13 amino acids. Germline-derived CDR1 and CDR2 are SGHRS and YFSETQ. The DNA of the CDR3 is TGCGCCAGCAGCTGGGACAGGTTCTACGAGCAGAACTTC. It yields the protein CASSWDRFYEQNF.

This clonotype was recorded a few times. Possible read error: a much larger clone is one base away. The chain combines TRBV6-5 with TRBJ2-7; 7 positions match TRBD2. CDR1 is MNHEY and CDR2 is SVGAGI in the germline V gene. Trimming at V came to 2 bases and at J to 0 bases, leaving 1 base not matched to a gene. The CDR3 covers 14 residues. The CDR3 protein is CASSYAGDSYEQYV. CDR3 nucleotides: TGTGCCAGCAGTTACGCGGGAGACTCCTACGAGCAGTACGTC.

The rearrangement links TRBV7-9 to TRBJ2-7; D call uncertain. V dropped 3 bases and J dropped 2 bases, with 11 bases sitting between them. Germline V lookup: CDR1 SEHNR, CDR2 FQNEAQ (reference sequence). CDR3 length equals 14 residues. In DNA form, the CDR3 reads TGTGCCAGCAGCTTCGGTGGGCAGACCTACGAGCAGTACGTC. It codes for CASSFGGQTYEQYV.

This clonotype has at least ten counts. This sequence joins TRBV6-6 and TRBJ2-1; weak D call: TRBD1 (6 bases). Germline V lookup: CDR1 MNHNY, CDR2 SVGAGI (reference sequence). V shed 6 bases and J shed 9 bases, with 12 bases lying between them. The CDR3 is made up of 12 amino acids. CDR3 bases: TGTGCCAGCAGACAGGGAATGGGTGAGCAGTTCTTC. Its translation is CASRQGMGEQFF.

This clonotype was observed many times. This chain links TRBV20-1 with TRBJ1-2; 8 nucleotides match TRBD1. The germline V gene has CDR1 DFQATT and CDR2 SNEGSKA (reference sequence). The CDR3 length is 14 residues. The J segment lost 5 bases and the V segment lost 5 bases, leaving 10 bases of the junction unmatched. The CDR3 here is CSAGSRTGKYGYTF. The CDR3 nucleotides are TGCAGTGCTGGAAGCCGGACAGGGAAATATGGCTACACCTTC.

This clonotype has a count of ten or more. The rearrangement uses TRBV7-3 and TRBJ1-1; D gene unclear. Trimming removed 4 bases at V and 2 bases at J, with 8 bases between. Looked up from germline, CDR1 is SGHTA and CDR2 is FQGTGA. CDR3 length equals 13 residues. As DNA, the CDR3 is TGTGCCAGCAGCTCCCGCCCTAACACTGAAGCTTTCTTT. This translates into CASSSRPNTEAFF.

A few counts support this clonotype. J is TRBJ2-7 and V is TRBV11-2; D not certain. Deletions cut 5 bases from V and 7 bases from J, with 15 bases between. Germline assignment: CDR1 SGHAT and CDR2 FQNNGV. This CDR3 spans 13 amino acids. Here the CDR3 DNA reads TGTGCCAGCAGCCTCAATGGTCCCGGGGAGCAGTACGTC. This sequence encodes CASSLNGPGEQYV.

This clonotype showed up many times. This chain connects TRBV20-1 to TRBJ1-6; D possibly corresponds to TRBD1 (5 bases). This CDR3 contains 12 residues. The V gene lost 3 bases and the J gene lost 9 bases, with 9 bases spanning the gap. Germline loops: CDR1 DFQATT, CDR2 SNEGSKA (reference sequence). The CDR3, as DNA: TGCAGTGCTAGTTCGGGGGGTTCACCCCTCCACTTT. Translating it yields CSASSGGSPLHF.

This clonotype was found a few times. This chain links TRBV7-2 with TRBJ1-1; 10 nucleotides match TRBD1. Germline CDR1 SGHTA, CDR2 FQGNSA. The CDR3 is 16 amino acids. With V trimmed by 3 bases and J by 5 bases, 9 bases remained unmatched. Written as DNA, the CDR3 is TGTGCCAGCAGCTTTACCGGGACAGGGGTTGGGACTGAAGCTTTCTTT. It encodes CASSFTGTGVGTEAFF.

The table lists this clonotype with many counts. The chain recombines TRBV5-1 with TRBJ2-5, with 10 bases fitting TRBD1. The CDR3 consists of 15 residues. V shed 4 bases and J 4 bases; nucleotides not matched to a gene: 7. Germline CDR1 SGHRS, CDR2 YFSETQ. As DNA, the CDR3 is TGCGCCAGCAGCCCGCCGGGACAGGGGTTAGAGACCCAGTACTTC. Protein: CASSPPGQGLETQYF. Complete variable domain (other parts from reference TRBV5-1 and TRBJ2-5): KAGVTQTPRYLIKTRGQQVTLSCSPISGHRSVSWYQQTPGQGLQFLFEYFSETQRNKGNFPGRFSGRQFSNSRSEMNVSTLELGDSALYLCASSPPGQGLETQYFGPGTRLLVL.

This clonotype was picked up many times. The gene calls are TRBV2 and TRBJ2-3, with 7 bases that match TRBD1. Germline V lookup: CDR1 SNHLY, CDR2 FYNNEI. The CDR3 is 15 amino acids. V lost 4 bases to trimming and J lost 2 bases; unmatched junction nucleotides: 6. The CDR3 loop is CASSVGQTITDTQYF. Here the CDR3 DNA reads TGTGCCAGCAGTGTGGGACAGACGATCACAGATACGCAGTATTTT.

At least ten counts were recorded for this clonotype. The chain combines TRBV4-3 with TRBJ2-1; TRBD2 matches at 8 bases. Trimming removed 4 bases from V and 6 bases from J; junction bases left unmatched: 5. Germline V gene lookup returns CDR1 LGHNA and CDR2 YSLEER. This CDR3 has 14 amino acids. The CDR3 loop is CASSRGGGLNEQFF. The DNA of the CDR3 is TGCGCCAGCAGCCGCGGCGGGGGGCTCAATGAGCAGTTCTTC.

This clonotype has ten or more counts. The rearrangement links TRBV5-1 to TRBJ2-2; D is unclear. The CDR3 sequence is 13 residues long. V dropped 1 base and J dropped 4 bases, with 5 bases sitting between them. Germline lookup yields CDR1 SGHRS and CDR2 YFSETQ. This chain's CDR3 is CASSLIPTGELFF. DNA of the CDR3: TGCGCCAGCAGCTTGATACCCACCGGGGAGCTGTTTTTT.

This clonotype showed up many times. The gene calls are TRBV12-3 or TRBV12-4 and TRBJ2-3, with 10 bases matching TRBD2. This CDR3 spans 15 amino acids. The V segment lost 6 bases and the J segment 7 bases; nucleotides outside the gene matches: 10. The CDR3 DNA reads as TGTGCCAGCAGCTATCGTAGCGGGGGGCAGAATACGCAGTATTTT. It specifies CASSYRSGGQNTQYF.

This clonotype was seen many times. V is TRBV11-2 and J is TRBJ2-7; D not resolved. The CDR3 is 15 amino acids. Germline values: CDR1 SGHAT, CDR2 FQNNGV. The germline V and J ends were trimmed by 0 bases and 4 bases, with 13 bases remaining between them. CDR3 protein: CASSLDPGPHYEQYF. DNA of the CDR3: TGTGCCAGCAGCTTAGATCCTGGGCCCCATTACGAGCAGTACTTC.

This clonotype was counted a few times. V usage is TRBV5-4 and J usage is TRBJ2-1; TRBD2 might be the D (5 bases). Germline V CDR1 and CDR2: SGHNT, YYREEE (reference sequence). The V end lost 4 bases, the J end lost 0 bases, and 11 bases lay between the germline ends. The CDR3 consists of 15 residues. This CDR3 is CASSVDYTSYNEQFF. DNA for the CDR3: TGTGCCAGCAGCGTCGACTATACCTCCTACAATGAGCAGTTCTTC. The whole variable domain, remainder taken from reference TRBV5-4 and TRBJ2-1, is ETGVTQSPTHLIKTRGQQVTLRCSSQSGHNTVSWYQQALGQGPQFIFQYYREEENGRGNFPPRFSGLQFPNYSSELNVNALELDDSALYLCASSVDYTSYNEQFFGPGTRLTVL.

This clonotype was detected ten times or more. The chain combines TRBV7-2 with TRBJ2-1, with D perhaps matching TRBD2 (5 bases). CDR3 length: 14 amino acids. Germline CDR1 SGHTA, CDR2 FQGNSA. Trimming took off 5 bases at V and 6 bases at J, with 14 bases between the two ends. For the CDR3, the DNA is TGTGCCAGCAGCCCCGCGGTAGAGGGCAATGAGCAGTTCTTC. This sequence encodes CASSPAVEGNEQFF.